This T cell receptor beta chain was sequenced for a study of regulatory T cells. Study-wide findings and caveats: Hydrophobic residues at CDR3 positions 6 and 7 were enriched in conventional CD4+ T cells of CD3G-deficient patients. Skewed V and J usage and few unique V-J pairs marked patient repertoires, most in Tregs.

Amplification used 52 TRBV primers and 13 TRBJ primers. Libraries were prepared by immunoSEQ multiplex PCR; TCRdb keeps only in-frame clonotypes and omits some of them. In the table there are some 31,000 clones, more than 85% of which are singletons. Regulatory (CD25-high CD127-low) and conventional (CD25-low CD127-high) CD4+ T cells were sorted separately. This clone was seen more than once but under ten times. Its specificity is not known. Germline values: CDR1 MNHNS, CDR2 SASEGT. Trimming at V came to 8 bases and at J to 4 bases, leaving 2 bases not matched to a gene. The CDR3 contains 12 residues. The specimen was conventional CD4+ T cells sorted from blood. The gene calls are TRBV6-1 and TRBJ1-3, with TRBD1 matching 7 bases. The receptor's source is a child aged 2 to 10 with CD3G deficiency. CDR3 coding DNA: TGTGCCAGCTCGACAGGGGGAAACACCATATATTTT. Translation: CASSTGGNTIYF.